The rows below give T cell receptor beta chains drawn from one sample of a study of blood T cell repertoires in COVID-19. Produced via immunoSEQ multiplex PCR; TCRdb's table is partial and in-frame only. Here the sample spans around 100,000 clones, roughly 87% being singletons. The specimen was peripheral blood. The receptor set was obtained from a man between 25 and 39 years old in a cohort sampled during active COVID-19. The CDR3 runs from the conserved cysteine through the conserved F or W. The D gene is left open where the match is weak. Some rows have no size entry. The others give once, few or many, or a class for an expanded clone.

J: TRBJ1-2; V: TRBV4-1; size: NA; D: NA; CDR3: CASSQQNYGYTF; DNA: TGCGCCAGCAGCCAACAGAACTATGGCTACACCTTC
J: TRBJ2-7; V: TRBV2; size: NA; D: NA; CDR3: CASSTNRQTDRPYEQYF; DNA: TGTGCCAGCAGTACCAACCGGCAGACAGATCGGCCCTACGAGCAGTACTTC
J: TRBJ2-1; V: TRBV19; size: once; D: NA; CDR3: CASSIVPGAYNEQFF; DNA: TGTGCCAGTAGTATAGTTCCAGGGGCCTACAATGAGCAGTTCTTC
J: TRBJ2-1; V: TRBV11-3; size: NA; D: TRBD1; CDR3: CASSLDRSGQAAYNEQFF; DNA: TGTGCCAGCAGCTTAGATCGTTCGGGACAGGCCGCCTACAATGAGCAGTTCTTC
J: TRBJ2-7; V: TRBV11-2; size: NA; D: TRBD1; CDR3: CASSPGTGYGDEQYF; DNA: TGTGCCAGCAGCCCAGGGACAGGGTATGGTGATGAGCAGTACTTC
J: TRBJ1-5; V: TRBV30; size: NA; D: NA; CDR3: CAWSGGRDQPQHF; DNA: TGTGCCTGGAGCGGGGGGAGGGATCAGCCCCAGCATTTT
J: TRBJ1-1; V: TRBV11-1; size: NA; D: NA; CDR3: CASTLGGGRRDTEAFF; DNA: TGTGCCAGCACCCTCGGCGGGGGGCGGAGGGACACTGAAGCTTTCTTT
J: TRBJ2-1; V: TRBV19; size: NA; D: NA; CDR3: CASSPGEFEQFF; DNA: TGTGCCAGTAGTCCTGGGGAGTTTGAGCAGTTCTTC
J: TRBJ2-1; V: TRBV6-6; size: NA; D: TRBD2; CDR3: CASSYPAGGQQFF; DNA: TGTGCCAGCAGTTACCCGGCGGGGGGCCAGCAGTTCTTC
J: TRBJ2-5; V: TRBV5-1; size: NA; D: TRBD1; CDR3: CASSSRQGTGAQYF; DNA: TGCGCCAGCAGCTCCCGACAGGGGACCGGGGCCCAGTACTTC
J: TRBJ2-1; V: TRBV9; size: NA; D: TRBD2; CDR3: CASSLGTRSDEQFF; DNA: TGTGCCAGCAGCCTCGGGACTAGGTCGGATGAGCAGTTCTTC
J: TRBJ2-3; V: TRBV5-6; size: few; D: TRBD2; CDR3: CASSLLGLAATDTQYF; DNA: TGTGCCAGCAGCTTGTTGGGACTAGCGGCGACAGATACGCAGTATTTT
J: TRBJ2-3; V: TRBV4-2; size: NA; D: TRBD2; CDR3: CASSQDPPSLAGYRTDTQYF; DNA: TGTGCCAGCAGCCAAGATCCCCCTTCTCTAGCGGGGTATAGAACAGATACGCAGTATTTT
J: TRBJ1-3; V: TRBV30; size: NA; D: NA; CDR3: CAWSVMSSGNTIYF; DNA: TGTGCCTGGAGTGTAATGAGCTCTGGAAACACCATATATTTT
J: TRBJ1-1; V: TRBV2; size: NA; D: NA; CDR3: CASSGQANTEAFF; DNA: TGTGCCAGCAGTGGACAGGCGAACACTGAAGCTTTCTTT
J: TRBJ1-5; V: TRBV6-6; size: NA; D: TRBD1; CDR3: CASSYGTGANQPQHF; DNA: TGTGCCAGCAGTTACGGGACAGGGGCCAATCAGCCCCAGCATTTT
J: TRBJ1-3; V: TRBV5-4; size: once; D: NA; CDR3: CASSFPGQASGNTIYF; DNA: TGTGCCAGCAGCTTCCCGGGACAAGCCTCTGGAAACACCATATATTTT
J: TRBJ2-5; V: TRBV28; size: NA; D: NA; CDR3: CASSLQGSETQYF; DNA: TGTGCCAGCAGTTTACAGGGTTCGGAGACCCAGTACTTC
J: TRBJ2-3; V: TRBV7-9; size: NA; D: TRBD2; CDR3: CASSLLLAGGDTQYF; DNA: TGTGCCAGCAGCTTGTTGCTAGCGGGGGGGGATACGCAGTATTTT
J: TRBJ1-1; V: TRBV5-6; size: NA; D: TRBD1; CDR3: CASSSSSTGQIKIGTEAFF; DNA: TGTGCCAGCAGCTCCTCCAGCACGGGACAGATAAAGATTGGTACTGAAGCTTTCTTT
J: TRBJ2-5; V: TRBV15; size: NA; D: NA; CDR3: CATSRAQETQYF; DNA: TGTGCCACCAGCAGGGCACAAGAGACCCAGTACTTC
J: TRBJ2-6; V: TRBV9; size: NA; D: NA; CDR3: CASSVPGSGANVLTF; DNA: TGTGCCAGCAGCGTACCAGGGTCTGGGGCCAACGTCCTGACTTTC
J: TRBJ1-4; V: TRBV6-5; size: NA; D: NA; CDR3: CASARGHNEKLFF; DNA: TGTGCCAGCGCCCGGGGACATAATGAAAAACTGTTTTTT
J: TRBJ1-2; V: TRBV5-6; size: NA; D: NA; CDR3: CASSLVSARDYGYTF; DNA: TGTGCCAGCAGCTTGGTATCCGCCAGGGATTATGGCTACACCTTC
J: TRBJ1-1; V: TRBV7-9; size: NA; D: NA; CDR3: CASSLAARTEAFF; DNA: TGTGCCAGCAGCTTAGCGGCTAGAACTGAAGCTTTCTTT
J: TRBJ1-5; V: TRBV29-1; size: NA; D: TRBD1; CDR3: CSATDRDPNQPQHF; DNA: TGCAGCGCTACGGACAGGGACCCCAATCAGCCCCAGCATTTT
J: TRBJ2-1; V: TRBV5-1; size: NA; D: TRBD2; CDR3: CASSSSGGVNEQFF; DNA: TGCGCCAGCAGCTCTAGCGGGGGGGTCAATGAGCAGTTCTTC
J: TRBJ1-4; V: TRBV5-6; size: once; D: TRBD1; CDR3: CASSWTGDVKLFF; DNA: TGTGCCAGCAGCTGGACAGGGGACGTAAAACTGTTTTTT
J: TRBJ2-3; V: TRBV28; size: NA; D: NA; CDR3: CASSSPGPGTDTQYF; DNA: TGTGCCAGCAGTTCCCCTGGGCCAGGCACAGATACGCAGTATTTT